This T cell receptor (beta chain) was captured in a study of blood T cell repertoires in COVID-19. Study context: COVID-19 samples from acute and convalescent phases originated in the United States, Italy and Spain. PBMCs, B-cell-depleted T cells, or T cells were the source of the cDNA or gDNA that made up the material.

In the authors' methods: It was from reference gene primer amplification that nucleated cell counts were estimated. Only in-frame clones appear in the TCRdb table, and some are missing; sequencing was by immunoSEQ multiplex PCR. That table gives V, J and clone size, and the DNA gave D and trimming. The sample yields about 120,000 clones, approximately 80% seen once. The TCR was taken from a woman older than 75 with acute or convalescent COVID-19. Material: peripheral blood.

CDR3 residues: CASNSQGADEQYF. CDR3 nucleotide sequence: TGTGCCAGCAATTCCCAGGGGGCGGACGAGCAGTACTTC. The chain couples TRBV2 to TRBJ2-7; 8 bases fit TRBD1. The CDR3 covers 13 residues. V lost 7 bases and J lost 5; bases outside the gene matches: 7. Germline loops: CDR1 SNHLY, CDR2 FYNNEI.